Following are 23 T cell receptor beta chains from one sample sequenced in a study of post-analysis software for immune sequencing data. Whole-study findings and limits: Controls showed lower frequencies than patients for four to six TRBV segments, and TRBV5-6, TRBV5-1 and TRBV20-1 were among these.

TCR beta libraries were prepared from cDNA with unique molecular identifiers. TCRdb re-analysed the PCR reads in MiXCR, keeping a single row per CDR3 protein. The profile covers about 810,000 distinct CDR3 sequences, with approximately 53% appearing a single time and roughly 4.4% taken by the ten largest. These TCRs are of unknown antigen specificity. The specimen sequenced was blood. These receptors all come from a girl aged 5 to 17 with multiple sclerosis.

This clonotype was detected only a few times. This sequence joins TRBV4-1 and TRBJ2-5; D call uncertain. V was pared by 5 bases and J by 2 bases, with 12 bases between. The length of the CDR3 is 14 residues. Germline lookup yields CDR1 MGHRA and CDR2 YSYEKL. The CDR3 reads CASSFTANQETQYF. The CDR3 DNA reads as TGCGCCAGCAGCTTCACAGCAAATCAAGAGACCCAGTACTTC.

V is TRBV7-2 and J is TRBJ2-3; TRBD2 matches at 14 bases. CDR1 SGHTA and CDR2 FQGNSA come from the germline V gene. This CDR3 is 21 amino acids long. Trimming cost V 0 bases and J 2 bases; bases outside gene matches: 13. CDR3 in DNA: TGTGCCAGCAGCTTAGCGTTCCCGGGACTAGCGGGGGACCTGGACACAGATACGCAGTATTTT. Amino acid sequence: CASSLAFPGLAGDLDTDTQYF.

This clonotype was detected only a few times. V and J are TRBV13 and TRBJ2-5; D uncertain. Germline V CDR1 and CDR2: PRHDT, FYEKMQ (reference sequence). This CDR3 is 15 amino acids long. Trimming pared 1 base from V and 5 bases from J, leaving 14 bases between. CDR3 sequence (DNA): TGTGCCAGCAGCTTAGCGAGATTCTATGGGGAGACCCAGTACTTC. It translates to CASSLARFYGETQYF.

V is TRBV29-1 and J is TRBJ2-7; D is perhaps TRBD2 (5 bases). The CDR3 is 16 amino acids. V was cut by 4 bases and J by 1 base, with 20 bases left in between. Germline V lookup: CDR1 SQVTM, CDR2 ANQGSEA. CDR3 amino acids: CSVAPKHGKGSYEQYF. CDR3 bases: TGCAGCGTTGCCCCCAAACACGGGAAAGGTTCCTACGAGCAGTACTTC.

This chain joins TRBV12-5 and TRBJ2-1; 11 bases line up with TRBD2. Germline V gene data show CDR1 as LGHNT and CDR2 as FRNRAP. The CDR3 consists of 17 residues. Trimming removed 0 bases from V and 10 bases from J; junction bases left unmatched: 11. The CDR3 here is CASGLVLETSGAPEQFF. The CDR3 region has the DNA TGTGCTAGTGGTTTGGTACTCGAGACTAGCGGGGCCCCAGAGCAGTTCTTC.

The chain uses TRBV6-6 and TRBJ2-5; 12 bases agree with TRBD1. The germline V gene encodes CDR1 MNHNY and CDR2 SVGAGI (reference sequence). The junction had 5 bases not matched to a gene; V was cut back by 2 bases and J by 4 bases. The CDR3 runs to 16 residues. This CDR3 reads CASSYQGQGARETQYF. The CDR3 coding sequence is TGTGCCAGCAGTTACCAGGGACAGGGGGCACGAGAGACCCAGTACTTC.

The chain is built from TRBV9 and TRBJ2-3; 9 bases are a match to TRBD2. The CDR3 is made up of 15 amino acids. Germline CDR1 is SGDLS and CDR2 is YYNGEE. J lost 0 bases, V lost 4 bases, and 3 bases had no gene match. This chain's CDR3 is CASSRTSVSTDTQYF. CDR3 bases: TGTGCCAGCAGCCGGACTAGCGTTAGCACAGATACGCAGTATTTT.

Written as DNA, the CDR3 is TGTGCCACCAGTGAACCGCAAAGCAGCAATGAGCAGTTCTTC. Its protein is CATSEPQSSNEQFF. This chain joins TRBV24-1 and TRBJ2-1, with unresolved D. Trimming left V 4 bases short and J 6 bases short, with 12 bases between. Germline V gene sequence: CDR1 KGHDR, CDR2 SFDVKD. The length of the CDR3 is 14 residues.

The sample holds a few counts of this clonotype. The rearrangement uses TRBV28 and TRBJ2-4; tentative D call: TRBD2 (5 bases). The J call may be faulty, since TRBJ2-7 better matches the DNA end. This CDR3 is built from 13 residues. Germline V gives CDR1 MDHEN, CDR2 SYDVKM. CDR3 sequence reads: CASSTHGVHEQYF. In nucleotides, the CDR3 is TGTGCCAGCAGTACTCACGGGGTCCACGAGCAGTACTTC.

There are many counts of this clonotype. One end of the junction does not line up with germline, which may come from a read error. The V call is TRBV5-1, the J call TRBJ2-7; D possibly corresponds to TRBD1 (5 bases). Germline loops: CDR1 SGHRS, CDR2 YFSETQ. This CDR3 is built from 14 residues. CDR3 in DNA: TGTGCCAGCAGCTTAGCCCAGGGCGCCTACGAGCAGTACTTC. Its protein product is CASSLAQGAYEQYF.

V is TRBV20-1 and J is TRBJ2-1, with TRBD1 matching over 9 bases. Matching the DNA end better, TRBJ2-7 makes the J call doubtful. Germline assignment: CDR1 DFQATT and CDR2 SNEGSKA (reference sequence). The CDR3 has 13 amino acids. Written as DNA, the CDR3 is TGCAGTGCTAGGGACAGGGGTCACTACGAGCAGTACTTC. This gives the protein CSARDRGHYEQYF.

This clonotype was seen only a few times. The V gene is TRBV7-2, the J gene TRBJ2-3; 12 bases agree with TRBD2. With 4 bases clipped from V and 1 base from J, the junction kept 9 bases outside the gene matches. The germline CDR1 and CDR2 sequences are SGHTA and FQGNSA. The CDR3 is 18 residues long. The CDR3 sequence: CASSYRLAGVLGTDTQYF. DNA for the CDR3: TGTGCCAGCAGCTACAGACTAGCGGGGGTTTTGGGCACAGATACGCAGTATTTT. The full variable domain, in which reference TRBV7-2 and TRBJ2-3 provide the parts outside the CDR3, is GAGVSQSPSNKVTEKGKDVELRCDPISGHTALYWYRQSLGQGLEFLIYFQGNSAPDKSGLPSDRFSAERTGGSVSTLTIQRTQQEDSAVYLCASSYRLAGVLGTDTQYFGPGTRLTVL.

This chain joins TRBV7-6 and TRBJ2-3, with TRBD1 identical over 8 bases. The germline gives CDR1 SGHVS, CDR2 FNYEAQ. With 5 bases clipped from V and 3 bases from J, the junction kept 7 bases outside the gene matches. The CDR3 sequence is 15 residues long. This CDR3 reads CASSPSTGETDTQYF. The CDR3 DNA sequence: TGTGCCAGCAGCCCCTCGACAGGGGAGACAGATACGCAGTATTTT.

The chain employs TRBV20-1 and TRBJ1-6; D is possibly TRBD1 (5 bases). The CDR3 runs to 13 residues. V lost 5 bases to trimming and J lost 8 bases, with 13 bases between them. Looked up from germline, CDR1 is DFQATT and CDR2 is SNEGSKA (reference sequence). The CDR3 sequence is CSAGGRSYSPLHF. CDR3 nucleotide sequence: TGCAGTGCTGGGGGACGGTCGTATTCACCCCTCCACTTT.

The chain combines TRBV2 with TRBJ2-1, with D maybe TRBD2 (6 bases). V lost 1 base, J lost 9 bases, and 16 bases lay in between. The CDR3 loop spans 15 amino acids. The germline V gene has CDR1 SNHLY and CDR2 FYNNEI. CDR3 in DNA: TGTGCCAGCAGTGAAGGGCTAGTGGGGGGATTTGAGCAGTTCTTC. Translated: CASSEGLVGGFEQFF. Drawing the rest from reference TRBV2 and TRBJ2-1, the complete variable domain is EPEVTQTPSHQVTQMGQEVILRCVPISNHLYFYWYRQILGQKVEFLVSFYNNEISEKSEIFDDQFSVERPDGSNFTLKIRSTKLEDSAMYFCASSEGLVGGFEQFFGPGTRLTVL.

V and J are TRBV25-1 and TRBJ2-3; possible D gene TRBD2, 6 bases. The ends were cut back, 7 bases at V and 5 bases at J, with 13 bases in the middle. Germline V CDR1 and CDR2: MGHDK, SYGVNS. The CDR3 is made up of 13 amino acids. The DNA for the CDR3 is TGTGCCAGCACCCCTAGGCGGGGAGATACGCAGTATTTT. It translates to CASTPRRGDTQYF.

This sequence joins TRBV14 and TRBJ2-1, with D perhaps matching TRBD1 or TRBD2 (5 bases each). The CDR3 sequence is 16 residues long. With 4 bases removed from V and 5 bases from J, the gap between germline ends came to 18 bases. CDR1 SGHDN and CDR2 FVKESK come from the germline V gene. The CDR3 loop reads CASSPGRTTLHNEQFF. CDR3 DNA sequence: TGTGCCAGCAGCCCGGGGCGAACCACACTCCACAATGAGCAGTTCTTC. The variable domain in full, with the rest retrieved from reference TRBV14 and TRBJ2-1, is EAGVTQFPSHSVIEKGQTVTLRCDPISGHDNLYWYRRVMGKEIKFLLHFVKESKQDESGMPNNRFLAERTGGTYSTLKVQPAELEDSGVYFCASSPGRTTLHNEQFFGPGTRLTVL.

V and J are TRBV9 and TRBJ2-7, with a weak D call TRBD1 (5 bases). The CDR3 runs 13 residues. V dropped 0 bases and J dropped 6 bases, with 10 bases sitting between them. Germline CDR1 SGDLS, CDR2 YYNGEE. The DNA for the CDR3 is TGTGCCAGCAGCGTAGCTTGGGGCCGCGAGCAGTACTTC. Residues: CASSVAWGREQYF.

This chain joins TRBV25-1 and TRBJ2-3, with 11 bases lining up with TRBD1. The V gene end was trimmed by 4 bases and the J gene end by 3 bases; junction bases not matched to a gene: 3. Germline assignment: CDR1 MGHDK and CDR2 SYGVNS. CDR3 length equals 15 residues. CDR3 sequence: CASSVGQGVTDTQYF. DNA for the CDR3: TGTGCCAGCAGTGTGGGACAGGGGGTTACAGATACGCAGTATTTT.

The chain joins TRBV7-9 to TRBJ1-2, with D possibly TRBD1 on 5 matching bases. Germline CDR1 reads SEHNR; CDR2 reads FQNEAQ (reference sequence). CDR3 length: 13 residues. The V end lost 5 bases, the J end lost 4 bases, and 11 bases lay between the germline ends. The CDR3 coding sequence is TGTGCCAGCAGCCCCAACGGGGGCTATGGCTACACCTTC. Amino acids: CASSPNGGYGYTF.

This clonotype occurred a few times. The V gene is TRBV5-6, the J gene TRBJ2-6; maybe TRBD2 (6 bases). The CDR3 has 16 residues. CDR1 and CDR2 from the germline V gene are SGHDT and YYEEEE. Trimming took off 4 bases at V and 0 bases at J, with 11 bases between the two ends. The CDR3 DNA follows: TGTGCCAGCAGCCTCCGGGGGAGCTCTGGGGCCAACGTCCTGACTTTC. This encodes CASSLRGSSGANVLTF.

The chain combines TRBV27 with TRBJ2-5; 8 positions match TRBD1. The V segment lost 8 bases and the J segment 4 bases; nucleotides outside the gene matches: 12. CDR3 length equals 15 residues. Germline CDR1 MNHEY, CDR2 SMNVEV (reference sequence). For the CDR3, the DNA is TGTGCCAGCGGGATTACTAGGACAGGGCGAGAGACCCAGTACTTC. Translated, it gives CASGITRTGRETQYF.

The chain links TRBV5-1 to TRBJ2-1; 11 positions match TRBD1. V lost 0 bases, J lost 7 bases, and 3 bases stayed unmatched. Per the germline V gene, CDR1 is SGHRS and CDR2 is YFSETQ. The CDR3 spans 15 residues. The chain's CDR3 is CASSLAGTGGNEQFF. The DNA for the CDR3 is TGCGCCAGCAGCTTGGCCGGGACAGGGGGGAATGAGCAGTTCTTC.